This TCR beta chain stems from a study of T cells after yellow fever vaccination. Universal primer sites and UMIs were introduced during 5'RACE template-switching synthesis of TCR cDNA. TCRdb ran MiXCR on the 5' RACE reads and lists one entry per CDR3 protein. The table shows around 600,000 distinct CDR3 sequences, with over 9% occurring only once. This clonotype was counted ten times or more. Antigen specificity is unknown. The CDR3 has 14 amino acids. The V gene lost 2 bases and the J gene lost 3 bases, with 8 bases spanning the gap. Germline V gene sequence: CDR1 SGHRS, CDR2 YFSETQ. Study results and caveats: Sorted repertoires could include abundant contaminating clonotypes from bulk cells. A small proportion of clonotypes was detected in both the CD4 and CD8 compartments.

The rearrangement links TRBV5-1 to TRBJ1-4; TRBD1 might be the D (6 bases). This specimen consisted of PBMCs, obtained on the day of the yellow fever booster vaccination. This clonotype was obtained from a man aged 25-45 years who received the YFV17D yellow fever vaccine. CDR3 sequence reads: CASSLWTANEKLFF. The CDR3 DNA sequence: TGCGCCAGCAGCTTATGGACAGCTAATGAAAAACTGTTTTTT.